Below are 17 T cell receptor beta chains sequenced from a single sample in a study of T cell responses to AZD1222 COVID-19 vaccine. Some clones are missing from TCRdb's copy, which holds only in-frame ones; the method was immunoSEQ multiplex PCR. Of over 140,000 clones in the sample, over 85% were seen once. Specimen: peripheral blood, collected on day 0 of AZD1222 vaccination. The source is an adult in good health.

The gene calls are TRBV6-5 and TRBJ2-7, with D possibly being TRBD2 (6 bases). The CDR3 consists of 14 residues. Germline loops: CDR1 MNHEY, CDR2 SVGAGI. The V and J ends lost 4 bases and 3 bases respectively, with 13 bases between them. For the CDR3, the DNA is TGTGCCAGCAGTTCACCTCCGGGAGACTACGAGCAGTACTTC. Protein product: CASSSPPGDYEQYF.

The genes are TRBV19 and TRBJ1-6; D possibly corresponds to TRBD1 (6 bases). There are 16 residues in the CDR3. In germline, CDR1 is LNHDA, CDR2 SQIVND (reference sequence). V dropped 7 bases and J dropped 0 bases, with 13 bases sitting between them. The CDR3 nucleotides read TGTGCCAGTACCTTACAGGGCCTCTCCTATAATTCACCCCTCCACTTT. Its protein product is CASTLQGLSYNSPLHF.

The rearrangement uses TRBV6-2 or TRBV6-3 and TRBJ2-6; no firm D call. The CDR3 spans 15 residues. The V gene lost 5 bases and the J gene lost 4 bases, with 12 bases spanning the gap. Per the germline V gene, CDR1 is MNHEY and CDR2 is SVGEGT. CDR3 nucleotide sequence: TGTGCCAGCAGTATTAGGGTTTCCGGGGCCAACGTCCTGACTTTC. This encodes CASSIRVSGANVLTF.

The chain employs TRBV10-3 and TRBJ1-2; 9 positions match TRBD1. V lost 10 bases and J lost 5; bases outside the gene matches: 8. CDR1 and CDR2 from the germline V gene are ENHRY and SYGVKD. The CDR3 runs to 13 residues. The CDR3 DNA is TGTGCCACCGGGACAGGGCCTCAGTATGGCTACACCTTC. Encoded protein: CATGTGPQYGYTF.

CDR3 DNA sequence: TGCAGCGTTGGGGTAAGGCACAGGGATTCGGCTGAAGCTTTCTTT. Amino acids: CSVGVRHRDSAEAFF. The chain uses TRBV29-1 and TRBJ1-1; possibly TRBD1 for D (6 bases). The CDR3 is 15 amino acids. From germline, CDR1 is SQVTM and CDR2 ANQGSEA. V dropped 4 bases and J dropped 6 bases, with 21 bases sitting between them.

The chain recombines TRBV18 with TRBJ1-1, with D possibly TRBD1 on 6 matching bases. V was pared by 3 bases and J by 4 bases, with 15 bases between. Germline assignment: CDR1 KGHSH and CDR2 LQKENI. This CDR3 is 15 amino acids long. CDR3 nucleotide sequence: TGTGCCAGCTCACCCCCGAGTTTCAGGGGCACTGAAGCTTTCTTT. Amino acid sequence: CASSPPSFRGTEAFF.

V and J are TRBV6-5 and TRBJ1-2; D might be TRBD1 (5 bases). The CDR3 totals 15 residues. Trimming took off 0 bases at V and 7 bases at J, with 15 bases between the two ends. CDR1 is MNHEY, CDR2 SVGAGI, per germline. In DNA form, the CDR3 reads TGTGCCAGCAGTTACTCGGGGCAAAACAGGCTTGGCTACACCTTC. Residues: CASSYSGQNRLGYTF.

Here the CDR3 reads CASTPGLAADTQYF. DNA for the CDR3: TGTGCCAGCACGCCGGGACTAGCGGCAGATACGCAGTATTTT. The genes are TRBV2 and TRBJ2-3; 11 positions agree with TRBD2. CDR1 is SNHLY, CDR2 FYNNEI, per germline. CDR3 length: 14 amino acids. The junction had 4 bases not matched to a gene; V was cut back by 7 bases and J by 4 bases. The entire variable domain, with the rest obtained from reference TRBV2 and TRBJ2-3, is as follows: EPEVTQTPSHQVTQMGQEVILRCVPISNHLYFYWYRQILGQKVEFLVSFYNNEISEKSEIFDDQFSVERPDGSNFTLKIRSTKLEDSAMYFCASTPGLAADTQYFGPGTRLTVL.

The CDR3, as DNA: TGTGCCAGCAGCCCATTCACCACCGCAGGGACCGGGGAGCTGTTTTTT. Residues: CASSPFTTAGTGELFF. J is TRBJ2-2 and V is TRBV3-1 (or the pseudogene TRBV3-2); a possible D gene is TRBD1 (5 bases). The V and J ends lost 4 bases and 5 bases respectively, with 17 bases between them. Germline CDR1 LGHDT, CDR2 YNNKEL (reference sequence). The CDR3 sequence is 16 residues long.

This chain links TRBV19 with TRBJ2-1; weak D call: TRBD2 (6 bases). In germline, CDR1 is LNHDA, CDR2 SQIVND (reference sequence). This CDR3 contains 14 residues. V lost 8 bases to trimming and J lost 0 bases, with 11 bases between them. CDR3 loop: CASADGGSYNEQFF. CDR3 bases: TGTGCCAGTGCAGACGGGGGCTCCTACAATGAGCAGTTCTTC.

The chain uses TRBV6-5 and TRBJ2-7; a weak D match, TRBD2 (5 bases). Deletions cut 5 bases from V and 4 bases from J, with 9 bases between. Germline V gene data show CDR1 as MNHEY and CDR2 as SVGAGI. CDR3 size: 12 residues. Written as DNA, the CDR3 is TGTGCCAGCAGTCCGGACTGGTACGAGCAGTACTTC. Protein: CASSPDWYEQYF.

V and J are TRBV18 and TRBJ2-1; D gene unclear. V was trimmed by 2 bases and J by 9 bases, leaving 11 bases between them. Germline V gives CDR1 KGHSH, CDR2 LQKENI. This CDR3 has 13 residues. This CDR3 is CASSPLTSGEQFF. CDR3 nucleotide sequence: TGTGCCAGCTCACCATTGACTTCTGGTGAGCAGTTCTTC.

This chain uses TRBV6-5 with TRBJ1-5; TRBD1 is a possible D gene (5 bases). The CDR3 covers 15 residues. The ends were cut back, 6 bases at V and 1 base at J, with 13 bases in the middle. Germline CDR1 MNHEY, CDR2 SVGAGI. CDR3 amino acids: CASRPPGGSNQPQHF. The CDR3 region has the DNA TGTGCCAGCAGGCCTCCCGGGGGGAGCAATCAGCCCCAGCATTTT.

This sequence joins TRBV7-9 and TRBJ2-7; D remains ambiguous. V was shortened by 5 bases and J by 5 bases, with 16 bases between the two germline ends. CDR1 and CDR2 from the germline V gene are SEHNR and FQNEAQ (reference sequence). The CDR3 runs to 14 residues. CDR3 in DNA: TGTGCCAGCAGCCGACAAACGCCTTACGACGAGCAGTACTTC. Amino acid sequence: CASSRQTPYDEQYF.

The chain links TRBV7-6 to TRBJ1-4, with 12 bases identical to TRBD1. Germline V gene sequence: CDR1 SGHVS, CDR2 FNYEAQ. The CDR3 runs to 18 residues. Trimming took 2 bases from V and 4 from J; bases not matched to a gene: 8. The CDR3 nucleotides are TGTGCCAGCAGCTTAATGGGACAGGGGGCAAGGGGTAATGAAAAACTGTTTTTT. Encoded protein: CASSLMGQGARGNEKLFF.

The chain joins TRBV18 to TRBJ1-6; 9 nucleotides match TRBD1. V was pared by 5 bases and J by 7 bases, with 6 bases of the junction left unmatched. The length of the CDR3 is 15 residues. Germline lookup yields CDR1 KGHSH and CDR2 LQKENI. This CDR3 is CASSTGTGLNSPLHF. The CDR3 DNA reads TGTGCCAGCTCAACCGGGACAGGGTTAAATTCACCCCTCCACTTT.

The chain combines TRBV3-1 (or the pseudogene TRBV3-2) with TRBJ2-3; D is unresolved. From germline, CDR1 is LGHDT and CDR2 YNNKEL (reference sequence). The CDR3 totals 16 residues. Between the trimmed V and J ends, which lost 3 bases and 5 bases, there was a span of 18 bases. This chain's CDR3 is CASSHASRTFLDTQYF. The DNA of the CDR3 is TGTGCCAGCAGCCATGCTAGTAGGACGTTCTTAGATACGCAGTATTTT.